The 27 T cell receptor beta chains given below trace back to one sample, sequenced in a study of PD-1 blockade in classical Hodgkin lymphoma. Using immunoSEQ multiplex PCR, the repertoire was profiled, and TCRdb retains in-frame clones only, with some absent. Here the sample spans about 40,000 clones, under 75% being singletons. All trial patients relapsed after autologous stem cell transplantation. The specimen comprised peripheral blood mononuclear cells (PBMCs), sampled at baseline. Every receptor here comes from a human donor with classical Hodgkin lymphoma.

The chain recombines TRBV28 with TRBJ2-7; D possibly corresponds to TRBD1 (5 bases). CDR1 and CDR2 from the germline V gene are MDHEN and SYDVKM. V was cut by 3 bases and J by 2 bases, with 17 bases left in between. The CDR3 spans 16 residues. The CDR3 loop is CASSFDWQGSTYEQYF. CDR3 DNA: TGTGCCAGCAGTTTTGATTGGCAGGGCTCCACCTACGAGCAGTACTTC.

The CDR3 coding sequence is TGTGCCAGCAGCGAAAGGGGATACACCATATATTTT. Residues: CASSERGYTIYF. V usage is TRBV27 and J usage is TRBJ1-3, with D possibly matching TRBD1 (5 bases). Germline CDR1 is MNHEY and CDR2 is SMNVEV (reference sequence). The CDR3 runs to 12 residues. The germline V and J ends were trimmed by 6 bases and 8 bases, with 11 bases remaining between them.

The chain has TRBV6-6 and TRBJ2-7; TRBD2 matches 7 bases. V shed 5 bases and J 6 bases; nucleotides not matched to a gene: 13. CDR1 is MNHNY, CDR2 SVGAGI, per germline (reference sequence). This CDR3 has 15 amino acids. The CDR3 DNA is TGTGCCAGCAGTCGTGATGTTACCAGCGGGGTCGAGCAGTACTTC. Its protein product is CASSRDVTSGVEQYF.

This chain links TRBV5-5 with TRBJ1-5; D unclear. From germline, CDR1 is SGHKS and CDR2 YYEKEE (reference sequence). The CDR3 loop spans 15 amino acids. Trimming took 0 bases from V and 9 from J, leaving 16 bases between them. The CDR3 nucleotides read TGTGCCAGCAGCTTGGGTGTTATGCTTTCTCGGCCCCAGCATTTT. Residues: CASSLGVMLSRPQHF. The full variable domain, rest sourced from reference TRBV5-5 and TRBJ1-5, is DAGVTQSPTHLIKTRGQQVTLRCSPISGHKSVSWYQQVLGQGPQFIFQYYEKEERGRGNFPDRFSARQFPNYSSELNVNALLLGDSALYLCASSLGVMLSRPQHFGDGTRLSIL.

The gene calls are TRBV12-1 and TRBJ2-5; the table calls TRBD2, which could not be checked here. TRBV12-1 is tagged as a pseudogene. The CDR3 sequence is 13 residues long. CDR3 region: CASNLAGRKTQYF. Here the CDR3 DNA reads TGTGCCAGCAACCTAGCGGGGAGGAAGACCCAGTACTTC.

This sequence joins TRBV29-1 and TRBJ1-4; 10 bases are a match to TRBD1. This CDR3 region has 16 residues. From germline, CDR1 is SQVTM and CDR2 ANQGSEA. V lost 4 bases to trimming and J lost 8 bases; unmatched junction nucleotides: 13. CDR3 protein: CSVVNPPGQGSEKLFF. In DNA, the CDR3 is TGCAGCGTTGTCAACCCTCCGGGACAGGGGTCCGAAAAACTGTTTTTT.

The chain joins TRBV7-8 to TRBJ2-7, with 13 bases lining up with TRBD2. The CDR3 is 15 residues long. With V trimmed by 1 base and J by 7 bases, 4 bases remained unmatched. In germline, CDR1 is SGHVS, CDR2 FQNEAQ. The CDR3 coding sequence is TGTGCCAGCAGCTTAGGGGGGACTAGCGGGGAGGAGCAGTACTTC. Protein product: CASSLGGTSGEEQYF.

The V call is TRBV6-6, the J call TRBJ2-5, with D possibly TRBD2 on 6 matching bases. Germline V gene lookup returns CDR1 MNHNY and CDR2 SVGAGI (reference sequence). V was cut by 7 bases and J by 2 bases, with 11 bases left in between. CDR3 length: 13 residues. CDR3 sequence: CASKEGNQETQYF. The CDR3 nucleotides read TGTGCCAGCAAGGAGGGGAATCAAGAGACCCAGTACTTC.

The V and J genes are TRBV7-2 and TRBJ2-4, with 10 bases that match TRBD2. This CDR3 has 19 amino acids. Germline V gene lookup returns CDR1 SGHTA and CDR2 FQGNSA. Germline trimming cut 5 bases from V and 2 bases from J; bases unmatched to any gene: 15. As DNA, the CDR3 is TGTGCCAGCAGCGCTCCTCTCAGCGGGGGGGCCGGGTCCAAAAACATTCAGTACTTC. As protein: CASSAPLSGGAGSKNIQYF.

This clone appeared a single time. The chain uses TRBV5-1 and TRBJ1-3; D unclear. CDR1 is SGHRS, CDR2 YFSETQ, per germline. The V gene lost 4 bases and the J gene lost 1 base, with 6 bases spanning the gap. The CDR3 is 13 amino acids. CDR3 in amino acids: CASSLYSGNTIYF. The CDR3 DNA sequence: TGCGCCAGCAGCCTGTATTCTGGAAACACCATATATTTT.

V and J are TRBV4-3 and TRBJ1-1, with D possibly TRBD1 on 5 matching bases. Trimming removed 4 bases from V and 4 bases from J, with 13 bases in between. Looked up from germline, CDR1 is LGHNA and CDR2 is YSLEER. The CDR3 has 14 residues. The CDR3 region has the DNA TGCGCCAGCAGCCCGGCAGCAGGGAGCACTGAAGCTTTCTTT. Translated: CASSPAAGSTEAFF.

The DNA of the CDR3 is TGCGCCAGCAGCCCTCCTTCTAGCACAGATACGCAGTATTTT. Amino acids: CASSPPSSTDTQYF. V is TRBV5-1 and J is TRBJ2-3; D is unresolved. Germline V gene data show CDR1 as SGHRS and CDR2 as YFSETQ. The CDR3 spans 14 residues. Trimming took off 4 bases at V and 0 bases at J, with 9 bases between the two ends.

The sample holds one count of this clone. The chain employs TRBV29-1 and TRBJ2-7; D gene unclear. Per the germline V gene, CDR1 is SQVTM and CDR2 is ANQGSEA. Trimming took 0 bases from V and 0 from J, leaving 12 bases between them. CDR3 length: 15 amino acids. Here the CDR3 DNA reads TGCAGCGTTGAAGATCGAAGGGAATCCTCCTACGAGCAGTACTTC. This encodes CSVEDRRESSYEQYF.

V and J are TRBV5-1 and TRBJ1-1; perhaps TRBD1 as D (6 bases). CDR3 size: 16 residues. Deletions cut 0 bases from V and 3 bases from J, with 15 bases between. Germline loops: CDR1 SGHRS, CDR2 YFSETQ. CDR3 sequence (DNA): TGCGCCAGCAGCTTGGACAGGGTGGTAAGTTACACTGAAGCTTTCTTT. This encodes CASSLDRVVSYTEAFF. Full variable domain (missing parts from reference TRBV5-1 and TRBJ1-1): KAGVTQTPRYLIKTRGQQVTLSCSPISGHRSVSWYQQTPGQGLQFLFEYFSETQRNKGNFPGRFSGRQFSNSRSEMNVSTLELGDSALYLCASSLDRVVSYTEAFFGQGTRLTVV.

The V gene is TRBV25-1, the J gene TRBJ1-4; TRBD1 matches at 9 bases. J gave up 0 bases and V 4 bases, and 9 bases lay outside the gene matches. Germline V gene sequence: CDR1 MGHDK, CDR2 SYGVNS. This CDR3 comprises 18 residues. CDR3 nucleotide sequence: TGTGCCAGCAGTGTTCCGGGACAGGGAACCGCAACTAATGAAAAACTGTTTTTT. This translates into CASSVPGQGTATNEKLFF. Looking up the rest from reference TRBV25-1 and TRBJ1-4 gives the full variable domain: EADIYQTPRYLVIGTGKKITLECSQTMGHDKMYWYQQDPGMELHLIHYSYGVNSTEKGDLSSESTVSRIRTEHFPLTLESARPSHTSQYLCASSVPGQGTATNEKLFFGSGTQLSVL.

This clone appeared a single time. The chain couples TRBV11-1 to TRBJ1-6; TRBD1 is a possible D gene (5 bases). CDR1 SGHAT and CDR2 FQDESV come from the germline V gene (reference sequence). CDR3 length: 13 residues. V lost 4 bases and J 8 bases, leaving 9 bases between the germline ends. The CDR3 here is CASSSTAYSPLHF. The CDR3 region has the DNA TGTGCCAGCAGCTCGACAGCCTATTCACCCCTCCACTTT.

This clone was counted between two and nine times. The chain employs TRBV4-3 and TRBJ1-1; D gene ambiguous. Germline V gives CDR1 LGHNA, CDR2 YSLEER. CDR3 size: 14 residues. V dropped 3 bases and J dropped 4 bases, with 12 bases sitting between them. This chain's CDR3 is CASSQGLGITEAFF. For the CDR3, the DNA is TGCGCCAGCAGCCAGGGTCTAGGGATCACTGAAGCTTTCTTT.

The chain employs TRBV11-3 and TRBJ2-2, with 8 bases that match TRBD2. Germline V gene lookup returns CDR1 SGHNT and CDR2 YENEEA. V lost 5 bases and J lost 4; bases outside the gene matches: 6. CDR3 length equals 15 residues. The DNA for the CDR3 is TGTGCCAGCAGCAAAGCGGGAGCTACCACCGGGGAGCTGTTTTTT. The encoded protein is CASSKAGATTGELFF. Full variable domain (remainder filled in from reference TRBV11-3 and TRBJ2-2): EAGVVQSPRYKIIEKKQPVAFWCNPISGHNTLYWYLQNLGQGPELLIRYENEEAVDDSQLPKDRFSAERLKGVDSTLKIQPAELGDSAVYLCASSKAGATTGELFFGEGSRLTVL.

The V and J genes are TRBV7-2 and TRBJ2-5; a possible D gene is TRBD2 (6 bases). The CDR3 totals 14 residues. Germline V gene sequence: CDR1 SGHTA, CDR2 FQGNSA. V was pared by 4 bases and J by 0 bases, with 9 bases between. CDR3 sequence: CASSSVADQETQYF. For the CDR3, the DNA is TGTGCCAGCAGCTCTGTAGCGGACCAAGAGACCCAGTACTTC.

The chain is built from TRBV7-9 and TRBJ1-3, with 7 bases lining up with TRBD1. The ends lost 5 bases at V and 2 bases at J; junction bases unmatched: 6. CDR3 length: 15 residues. Per the germline V gene, CDR1 is SEHNR and CDR2 is FQNEAQ (reference sequence). In DNA, the CDR3 is TGTGCCAGCAGCGTACTTCAGGGGGCTGGAAACACCATATATTTT. The encoded protein is CASSVLQGAGNTIYF.

The table lists this clone with a few counts. The chain uses TRBV9 and TRBJ1-5; no clear D. From germline, CDR1 is SGDLS and CDR2 YYNGEE. The ends were cut back, 3 bases at V and 1 base at J, with 11 bases in the middle. The CDR3 runs 15 residues. The CDR3 DNA follows: TGTGCCAGCAGCGAAGCGGGTATAAGCAATCAGCCCCAGCATTTT. Its translation is CASSEAGISNQPQHF.

The rearrangement joins TRBV5-1 to TRBJ2-6, with 8 bases fitting TRBD1. Per germline, CDR1 SGHRS and CDR2 YFSETQ. The CDR3 covers 18 residues. V was clipped by 2 bases and J by 0 bases; unmatched bases: 7. Written as DNA, the CDR3 is TGCGCCAGCAGCTTTCTTGGACAGGGCAACTCTGGGGCCAACGTCCTGACTTTC. This sequence encodes CASSFLGQGNSGANVLTF. The variable domain in full, with the rest retrieved from reference TRBV5-1 and TRBJ2-6, is KAGVTQTPRYLIKTRGQQVTLSCSPISGHRSVSWYQQTPGQGLQFLFEYFSETQRNKGNFPGRFSGRQFSNSRSEMNVSTLELGDSALYLCASSFLGQGNSGANVLTFGAGSRLTVL.

This clone appeared once. The rearrangement joins TRBV2 to TRBJ1-4; 9 bases line up with TRBD1. CDR3 size: 17 residues. V dropped 5 bases and J dropped 5; count of bases not matched to a gene: 12. The germline gives CDR1 SNHLY, CDR2 FYNNEI. The CDR3 protein is CASSPDRGGFKNEKLFF. DNA for the CDR3: TGTGCCAGCAGTCCCGACAGGGGGGGATTTAAAAATGAAAAACTGTTTTTT.

This chain connects TRBV6-4 to TRBJ2-3, with 9 positions matching TRBD2. The germline CDR1 and CDR2 sequences are MRHNA and SNTAGT. With V trimmed by 4 bases and J by 2 bases, 1 base remained unmatched. CDR3 length: 14 residues. The CDR3 region is CASSGGGATDTQYF. CDR3 DNA: TGTGCCAGCAGTGGCGGGGGGGCCACAGATACGCAGTATTTT.

The chain links TRBV6-6 to TRBJ2-7; a possible D gene is TRBD2 (6 bases). The CDR3 has 11 residues. Trimming cost V 8 bases and J 6 bases, with 11 bases left between them. Per the germline V gene, CDR1 is MNHNY and CDR2 is SVGAGI (reference sequence). The DNA of the CDR3 is TGTGCCAGCGAACGCGGGGTCGAGCAGTACTTC. Its translation is CASERGVEQYF.

The table lists this clone with a count of one. V is TRBV6-5 and J is TRBJ2-5; 10 nucleotides align to TRBD2. CDR1 and CDR2 (germline): MNHEY, SVGAGI. The length of the CDR3 is 15 residues. J lost 1 base, V lost 8 bases, and 7 bases had no gene match. The CDR3 sequence: CASVSAGGLQETQYF. The CDR3 coding sequence is TGTGCCAGCGTCTCAGCGGGAGGGCTCCAAGAGACCCAGTACTTC.

The chain links TRBV28 to TRBJ2-3; 11 nucleotides match TRBD2. The CDR3 consists of 16 residues. In germline, CDR1 is MDHEN, CDR2 SYDVKM. J lost 2 bases, V lost 6 bases, and 7 bases had no gene match. CDR3 protein: CASSPIAGGDTDTQYF. The DNA of the CDR3 is TGTGCCAGCAGCCCCATAGCGGGAGGGGACACAGATACGCAGTATTTT.